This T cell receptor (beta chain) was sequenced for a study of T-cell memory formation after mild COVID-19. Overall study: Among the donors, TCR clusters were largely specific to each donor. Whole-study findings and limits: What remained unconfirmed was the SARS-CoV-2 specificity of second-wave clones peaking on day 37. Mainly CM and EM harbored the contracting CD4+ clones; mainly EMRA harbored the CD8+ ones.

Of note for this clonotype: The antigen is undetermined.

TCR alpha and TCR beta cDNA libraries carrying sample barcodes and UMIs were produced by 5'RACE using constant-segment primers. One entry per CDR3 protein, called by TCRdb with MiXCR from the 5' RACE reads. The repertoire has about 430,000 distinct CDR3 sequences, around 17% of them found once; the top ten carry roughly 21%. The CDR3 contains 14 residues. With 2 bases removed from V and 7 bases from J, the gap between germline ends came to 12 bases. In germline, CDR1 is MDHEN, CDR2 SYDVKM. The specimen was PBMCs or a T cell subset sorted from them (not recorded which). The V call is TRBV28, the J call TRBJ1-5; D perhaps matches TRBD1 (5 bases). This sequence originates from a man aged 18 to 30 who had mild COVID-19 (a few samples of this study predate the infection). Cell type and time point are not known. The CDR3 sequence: CASSLGRVRQPQHF. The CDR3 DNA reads TGTGCCAGCAGTTTAGGCAGGGTTAGGCAGCCCCAGCATTTT.